The present TCR beta chain was sequenced within a study of T cells in women clearing cervical HPV infection. Study results and limitations: TRBV6-7 relative abundance averaged approximately 0.11% in cases and approximately 0.15% in controls.

The CDR3 is made up of 15 amino acids. The germline V gene has CDR1 SGHVS and CDR2 FNYEAQ. The V gene lost 4 bases and the J gene lost 4 bases, with 16 bases spanning the gap. As to this clone: Its antigen is unknown. The CDR3 end lies 3 residues beyond the end of the read and is filled in from the germline J gene.

Produced via immunoSEQ multiplex PCR; TCRdb's table is partial and in-frame only. The listing contains 36,000 or so clones. This TCR derives from a woman between 18 and 69 years old with a cervical HPV16 infection that either progressed to CIN3+ or cleared (not recorded which). The gene calls are TRBV7-6 and TRBJ1-2; a weak D match, TRBD1 (5 bases). The sample was blood buffy coat. The CDR3 reads CASSSSGTLGYGYTF. The CDR3 bases that were read are TGTGCCAGCAGCTCTTCCGGGACTTTAGGCTATGGC.